This T cell receptor beta chain was sequenced in a study of cytomegalovirus exposure and HLA in healthy donors (dated by TCRdb to 2016 to 2017). For context, the study as a whole: According to an earlier analysis of several hundred of the donors, 150 million to 200 million T cells yielded 117 million unique TCR beta sequences and about 280 Gb of sequence data. About 310 gigabases of sequencing data and approximately 85 million unique TCR sequences were included in an early release covering under 650 HLA-typed donors. The genetic ancestry cluster associated with self-reported Caucasian donors included 70% to 85% of the roughly 400 genotyped donors. The study was designed to test whether signatures of past pathogen exposure could be identified by cataloging public T cell receptors. The study profiled the T cell repertoires of around 700 subjects by immunosequencing and related them to cytomegalovirus serostatus. A separate validation cohort of some 130 different subjects was used in addition to the roughly 620-subject first cohort. To predict cytomegalovirus infection status, the study brought together high-throughput TCR immunosequencing, statistical association of individual TCRs with disease status, and machine learning. In a later analysis, previously published TCR beta repertoires from some 640 donors were re-analyzed and high-resolution HLA genotyping was added so that TCR occurrence patterns could be studied. Rather than using new phenotypic data, the later analysis identified candidate immune exposures from TCR beta sequences and from how often those sequences occurred across donors. An earlier analysis of some 500 of the donors applied high-throughput TCR beta sequencing to assess whether each TCR beta V gene segment acted as functional or pseudogenic. Donor age, sex, ethnicity and CMV serostatus were compiled alongside the repertoire data. A later genetic analysis used genome-wide SNP genotypes for about 65% of the roughly 670 donors, treating that subset as a discovery cohort. Every repertoire in the discovery cohort had been generated on one and the same sequencing platform. HLA typing covered class I and class II loci at four-digit resolution. Typing coverage differed by locus: A, B, C, DRB1 and DQB1 were typed in about 620-630 donors, DQA1 in around 500, DPA1 in 600 to 610, and DPB1 in 472. Roughly five DR-DQ haplotypes were handled as single units for association and clustering because linkage in the cohort was strong. Among almost 400 genotyped donors of the cohort, an average of around 240,000 unique TCR beta nucleotide sequences were sequenced per donor, roughly 20% of them non-productive. Results the study describes overall, beyond this receptor: A later genetic analysis reported fewer N-insertions in productive TCRs among donors in an Asian-associated ancestry cluster than the roughly 700-donor mean. Cytomegalovirus status was reported to be diagnosed by the classifier with high specificity and sensitivity in both the original and validation cohorts. According to a later analysis, parvovirus B19, influenza, CMV and Epstein-Barr virus appeared linked to several top co-occurrence clusters. Sequencing depth was assumed to be roughly uniform across donors in the presence/absence analyses, though that assumption may not hold. Because counts were too low, around 18 rarely observed V segments, including chromosome 9 orphons, were left out of the earlier analysis of 587 of the donors. The sequencing pipeline was judged likely to have produced a cluster of highly shared sequence variants as a technical artifact. A few of the identified cytomegalovirus-associated TCR beta chains were confirmed in vitro to be specific for cytomegalovirus antigens. A later analysis found that most CMV-associated TCR beta chains appeared HLA-restricted, with HLA associations seemingly driven largely by CMV exposure. A further reported finding was that TCR beta sequences accurately predicted the HLA-A and HLA-B alleles for most subjects in the first cohort. Correlated functional status among segregating V segments might be attributable to linkage disequilibrium, but an unknown experimental factor could not be ruled out. Specific HLA alleles were associated with roughly 17,000 TCR beta sequences at a false discovery rate of 0.05 in a later analysis. It was suggested by the authors that the approach could potentially be generalized to other disease states and immunological phenotypes. The only immune exposure information available for the cohort was CMV serostatus. Because the 87-base-pair reads could not distinguish some IMGT-functional V segments, including TRBV6-2 and TRBV6-3, those segments were excluded. An association between a missense DCLRE1C variant and V-gene and J-gene trimming of TCR beta chains was found in a later genetic analysis and replicated in an independent cohort. In this cohort, only TCR beta chains were sequenced, and detectable features were limited by the absence of alpha or paired-chain data. A later analysis found that HLA-associated TCR beta chains were more clonally expanded and had lower generation probabilities than equally common non-associated chains. The study listed 150 to 200 TCR beta chains as associated with cytomegalovirus. Because HLA typing was missing for some donors at each locus, association tests included only the typed subset. When HLA alleles, especially DR and DQ, strongly co-occurred, attributing TCR associations to individual alleles was difficult. In an earlier analysis of around 500 of the donors, most TCR beta V segments appeared in productive rearrangements about 87% or about 30% of the time, broadly matching IMGT annotations. Most TCR sequences were observed very rarely across donors, whereas some public TCRs were present in many individuals. A later analysis found that TCR association rates varied across HLA loci, with DRB1 alleles showing the most associated TCRs and HLA-C alleles the fewest.

The method was the immunoSEQ multiplex PCR assay. A mixture of 60 forward primers for TCR Vbeta segments and 13 reverse primers for TCR Jbeta segments was used in the multiplex PCR. The CDR3 region of rearranged TCR beta genes was amplified from genomic DNA with a multiplex PCR assay. On the Illumina HiSeq System, the amplified TCR beta libraries were sequenced as 87-base-pair reads. In the authors' own workflow: Across the roughly 600 repertoires, a later analysis counted 75 million to 90 million unique TCR beta chains, around 11 million of which were shared by at least two donors. Raw reads were error-corrected and collapsed into unique sequences by a nearest-neighbor algorithm in which closely related sequences were merged to remove PCR and sequencing errors. CDR3 sequences were aligned to IMGT reference sequences to assign V, D and J gene segments. For a sequence to be retained, at least a six-nucleotide match to both a V gene segment and a J gene segment was required. Rearrangements were called productive when the CDR3 lacked stop codons and stayed in frame with V and J; all others were non-productive. CDR3 was defined by IMGT convention, running from the second conserved V-encoded cysteine to the conserved J-encoded phenylalanine. The earlier analysis of about 590 of the donors excluded sequences that lacked an unambiguous match to a single V gene segment. An earlier analysis of 587 of the donors classified V segments as functional when productive rearrangements were above 56.7% and as segregating when the standard deviation between donors was above 5%. A statistical classification framework was built for diagnosing cytomegalovirus status from the catalog of TCR beta chain sequences. In a later analysis, TCR nucleotide sequences were compared against IMGT/GENE-DB human TR gene sequences so that V and J genes could be assigned. In a later analysis, CDR3 sequences and most-parsimonious VDJ recombination scenarios were assigned using the TCRdist pipeline. In a later analysis, each TCR beta chain was defined by its CDR3 amino acid sequence together with its V-gene family, and reads lacking a unique V-gene family were excluded. In a later analysis, around 650 highly shared, low-generation-probability nucleotide sequences were removed to address suspected cross-contamination and a sequencing artifact. In a later analysis, a clonal expansion index for each public chain was calculated from normalized within-repertoire ranks of inferred template counts. In a later analysis, generation probabilities were computed with a VDJ recombination model fitted to out-of-frame rearrangements, and the resulting probabilities were checked against IGoR. A later analysis scored TCR-TCR, TCR-HLA and TCR-CMV co-occurrence with hypergeometric tests, applying a repertoire-size bias correction to TCR pairs. False discovery rates were estimated in a later analysis by permuting HLA or CMV assignments 20 times. In a later analysis, co-occurring TCRs were grouped using DBSCAN, with TCRdist sequence similarity added in when clustering inside HLA-allele-positive subsets. Repertoires with fewer than 30,000 or more than 120,000 public chains, plus five repertoires with anomalous nucleotide sharing, were excluded from co-occurrence clustering. TCRdb provides this immuneACCESS table in a form limited to in-frame rearrangements. Some clones are lacking; in checked studies, under half of them reflect an unresolved V gene, and why the rest are absent is not known. That table furnishes V, J and clone size, whereas the DNA furnished D and trimming. The sample table holds around 300,000 clones, of which approximately 85% were seen once. The biggest ten clones account for more than 1.5% of the sample.

In total, more than 500 healthy bone marrow donors made up the cohort. At the time of sampling, all cohort members were nominally healthy, though unrecorded immune exposures were likely present. The donor tested CMV seropositive and was one of the 289 seropositive cohort members. Each donor provided a peripheral blood sample, and peripheral blood mononuclear cells were used for TCR beta sequencing. The Qiagen DNeasy Blood Extraction Kit was used to extract genomic DNA from the blood cell samples. The germline V gene gives CDR1 as MNHNS and CDR2 as SASEGT. V is trimmed back by 11 bases and J by 2 bases, and the junction contains 12 bases that no gene match accounts for. CDR3 length: 14 amino acids, cysteine to phenylalanine. Of all the DNA, just the CDR3 is kept, 42 bases in frame from base 1. A remark on this clone: Its antigen specificity is not known. No base-level quality is on record; no much larger clone is a single base apart.

Sequenced sample: PBMCs. This receptor chain uses TRBV6-1 and TRBJ2-7; 7 bases in between match TRBD1. The receptor was isolated from a woman in her thirties or forties in good health and CMV-seropositive. The nucleotide sequence is given as TGTGCCTACGTGCCGGACAGGCCCCCCTACGAGCAGTACTTC. It specifies CAYVPDRPPYEQYF.